Listed below are T cell receptor beta chains from one sample, sequenced in a study of T-cell memory formation after mild COVID-19. Each CDR3 protein is one row after TCRdb ran MiXCR on the 5' RACE reads. The top ten clones hold around 1.9% of a sample with roughly 200,000 distinct CDR3 sequences, 15% to 20% of them seen once. The specimen was PBMCs or a T cell subset sorted from them (not recorded which). All receptors come from an adult woman who had mild COVID-19 (a few samples of this study predate the infection). Cell type and time point are not known. Both conserved end residues are part of each CDR3. D genes are given only for firm matches. Some rows mark clone size as missing; the rest say once, few, many or name a class of expanded clone.

TRBJ2-3,TRBV7-6,.,.,CASSSPWSPSTDTQYF,TGTGCCAGCAGCTCCCCCTGGAGTCCTAGCACAGATACGCAGTATTTT
TRBJ2-7,TRBV28,.,.,CASSTGDYEQYF,TGTGCCAGCAGTACCGGTGATTACGAGCAGTACTTC
TRBJ2-7,TRBV18,few,.,CASSPMEGASYEQYF,TGTGCCAGCTCACCAATGGAGGGGGCCTCCTACGAGCAGTACTTC
TRBJ2-3,TRBV5-1,.,TRBD1,CASSWDRSLTDTQYF,TGCGCCAGCAGCTGGGACAGGTCCCTCACAGATACGCAGTATTTT
TRBJ2-1,TRBV7-2,many,TRBD1,CASSPTAGQGNEQFF,TGTGCCAGCAGCCCCACGGCCGGACAGGGCAATGAGCAGTTCTTC
TRBJ1-1,TRBV20-1,few,.,CSARGTNTEAFF,TGCAGTGCTAGAGGGACGAACACTGAAGCTTTCTTT
TRBJ2-3,TRBV4-1,many,.,CASSQSSLGTDTQYF,TGCGCCAGCAGCCAATCGAGCCTTGGCACAGATACGCAGTATTTT
TRBJ2-4,TRBV6-4,few,.,CASSESQVEVSNIQYF,TGTGCCAGCAGTGAATCCCAGGTCGAAGTTTCAAACATTCAGTACTTC
TRBJ1-2,TRBV25-1,few,.,CASSEPGSPFYGYTF,TGTGCCAGCAGTGAGCCGGGCTCCCCCTTTTATGGCTACACCTTC
TRBJ2-3,TRBV5-1,few,TRBD2,CASSPTTSGSLDTQYF,TGCGCCAGCAGTCCTACAACTAGCGGGAGCCTGGATACGCAGTATTTT
TRBJ2-3,TRBV20-1,few,TRBD2,CSAKQLAGGLDTQYF,TGCAGTGCTAAGCAACTAGCGGGGGGGCTGGATACGCAGTATTTT
TRBJ1-3,TRBV19,few,.,CASSISEGLRRTNTIYF,TGTGCCAGTAGTATTTCGGAGGGACTGCGACGGACGAACACCATATATTTT
TRBJ2-6,TRBV5-4,few,.,CASSLGPLSGANVLTF,TGTGCCAGCAGCCTTGGACCGCTCTCTGGGGCCAACGTCCTGACTTTC
TRBJ1-1,TRBV5-1,.,.,CASSLPIRGVNTEAFF,TGCGCCAGCAGCTTGCCAATAAGGGGCGTGAACACTGAAGCTTTCTTT
TRBJ2-5,TRBV6-5,.,.,CASRKGQETQYF,TGTGCCAGCCGCAAAGGACAAGAGACCCAGTACTTC
TRBJ2-3,TRBV20-1,many,TRBD1,CSARGQENTDTQYF,TGCAGTGCTAGGGGACAGGAGAACACAGATACGCAGTATTTT
TRBJ1-6,TRBV3-1,few,.,CASSPDSNSPLHF,TGTGCCAGCAGCCCGGACAGTAATTCACCCCTCCACTTT
TRBJ1-5,TRBV7-9,many,.,CASSPSGTNQPQHF,TGTGCCAGCAGCCCGTCAGGGACTAATCAGCCCCAGCATTTT
TRBJ2-5,TRBV5-4,.,TRBD2,CASGTLAGGRETQYF,TGTGCCAGCGGAACACTAGCGGGGGGGCGAGAGACCCAGTACTTC
TRBJ2-7,TRBV15,few,.,CATSRGFSYEQYF,TGTGCCACCAGCAGAGGGTTCAGCTACGAGCAGTACTTC
TRBJ1-5,TRBV7-6,few,.,CASSFGSGVNQPQHF,TGTGCCAGCAGCTTCGGTAGCGGGGTAAATCAGCCCCAGCATTTT
TRBJ2-1,TRBV2,few,TRBD1,CASSEPKLRTGGGSEQFF,TGTGCCAGCAGTGAACCAAAGCTTAGGACAGGGGGAGGGAGTGAGCAGTTCTTC
TRBJ2-2,TRBV20-1,few,.,CSARDSRRDAGTGELFF,TGCAGTGCTAGAGATTCGCGGCGAGACGCCGGCACCGGGGAGCTGTTTTTT
TRBJ2-7,TRBV2,few,TRBD1,CASRNPGQGSSYEQYF,TGTGCCAGCAGAAACCCGGGACAGGGGTCCTCCTACGAGCAGTACTTC
TRBJ2-1,TRBV7-2,.,TRBD2,CASNLAGLNNEQFF,TGTGCCAGCAACTTAGCGGGACTCAACAATGAGCAGTTCTTC
TRBJ2-3,TRBV25-1,few,.,CASSEQGRSTDTQYF,TGTGCCAGCAGTGAACAGGGACGCAGCACAGATACGCAGTATTTT
TRBJ2-7,TRBV10-3,.,.,CAIRGALQTYEQYF,TGTGCCATCAGAGGGGCCTTACAAACCTACGAGCAGTACTTC
TRBJ1-2,TRBV5-1,.,.,CASSVAEDYGYTF,TGCGCCAGCAGTGTGGCGGAGGACTATGGCTACACCTTC
TRBJ1-1,TRBV5-6,few,.,CASSLGTAGNTEAFF,TGTGCCAGCAGCCTAGGGACGGCCGGAAACACTGAAGCTTTCTTT
TRBJ2-3,TRBV3-1,.,TRBD2,CASSQGAGVIDTQYF,TGTGCCAGCAGCCAAGGGGCGGGAGTGATAGATACGCAGTATTTT
TRBJ1-1,TRBV7-8,.,.,CASSLARVGGPPEAFF,TGTGCCAGCAGCTTAGCCCGAGTTGGGGGGCCCCCTGAAGCTTTCTTT
TRBJ1-4,TRBV30,few,.,CAWSALLGGKLFF,TGTGCCTGGAGTGCCCTTTTGGGGGGGAAACTGTTTTTT
TRBJ1-1,TRBV3-1,.,.,CASSPWTENTEAFF,TGTGCCAGCAGCCCCTGGACGGAGAACACTGAAGCTTTCTTT
TRBJ2-1,TRBV12-3/TRBV12-4,many,.,CASSLPSDSYNEQFF,TGTGCCAGCAGTCTCCCGAGTGACTCCTACAATGAGCAGTTCTTC
TRBJ1-4,TRBV7-2,.,.,CASRLTGISGGKLFF,TGTGCCAGCAGATTAACCGGGATATCGGGGGGAAAACTGTTTTTT
TRBJ2-5,TRBV9,few,TRBD2,CASSTYGLAGGRGETQYF,TGTGCCAGCAGCACTTACGGACTAGCGGGAGGTCGGGGAGAGACCCAGTACTTC
TRBJ2-7,TRBV18,few,TRBD2,CASSPGAGGPYEQYF,TGTGCCAGCTCACCTGGAGCGGGAGGGCCCTACGAGCAGTACTTC
TRBJ2-7,TRBV7-8,few,TRBD1,CASSSRDSLTYEQYF,TGTGCCAGCAGCTCGAGGGACAGTTTAACCTACGAGCAGTACTTC
TRBJ2-3,TRBV24-1,few,.,CATSDWVNPDTQYF,TGTGCCACCAGTGATTGGGTAAACCCAGATACGCAGTATTTT
TRBJ1-1,TRBV12-3/TRBV12-4,.,TRBD1,CASSSWTGGTEAFF,TGTGCCAGCAGTTCGTGGACAGGGGGCACTGAAGCTTTCTTT
TRBJ2-1,TRBV6-2/TRBV6-3,few,TRBD2,CASTILGTSGYNEQFF,TGTGCCAGCACTATCCTCGGGACTAGCGGATACAATGAGCAGTTCTTC
TRBJ2-7,TRBV5-1,few,.,CASSISDSTLYEQYF,TGCGCCAGCAGCATCTCGGACAGTACTCTGTACGAGCAGTACTTC
TRBJ2-7,TRBV23-1,.,.,CASSQYGRFDSYEQYF,TGCGCCAGCAGTCAATATGGCAGATTTGACTCCTACGAGCAGTACTTC
TRBJ2-3,TRBV7-2,few,.,CASSSQGTDTQYF,TGTGCCAGCAGCTCACAGGGCACAGATACGCAGTATTTT
TRBJ1-4,TRBV7-7,few,TRBD1,CASSLASGQGAKLFF,TGTGCTAGCAGCTTAGCTTCGGGGCAGGGGGCAAAACTGTTTTTT
TRBJ1-3,TRBV6-6,.,TRBD1,CASRSGTGDGNTIYF,TGTGCCAGCAGGTCCGGGACAGGGGACGGAAACACCATATATTTT
TRBJ2-3,TRBV7-3,few,TRBD2,CASSLVSGTSGSTDTQYF,TGTGCCAGCAGCTTAGTATCAGGGACTAGCGGTAGCACAGATACGCAGTATTTT
TRBJ2-7,TRBV6-5,few,.,CASRQRTYDEQYF,TGTGCCAGCAGGCAACGGACCTACGACGAGCAGTACTTC
TRBJ2-7,TRBV4-3,few,.,CASSRKIVSRRGPYEQYF,TGCGCCAGCAGCCGGAAGATTGTTTCACGGCGGGGCCCCTACGAGCAGTACTTC
TRBJ1-1,TRBV6-1,.,.,CASSEAHPEDRRGTEAFF,TGTGCCAGCAGTGAAGCCCATCCCGAAGACAGGCGGGGCACTGAAGCTTTCTTT
TRBJ2-7,TRBV25-1,few,TRBD2,CASTPGWGGTSGYYEQYF,TGTGCCAGCACTCCAGGGTGGGGGGGAACTAGCGGGTACTACGAGCAGTACTTC
TRBJ2-7,TRBV7-2,many,.,CASTPPGRYEQYF,TGTGCCAGCACCCCCCCCGGGCGCTACGAGCAGTACTTC
TRBJ2-5,TRBV20-1,.,TRBD2,CSARDLASGGAWDTQYF,TGCAGTGCTAGAGATCTGGCTAGCGGGGGGGCCTGGGATACCCAGTACTTC
TRBJ2-3,TRBV2,few,TRBD2,CASSREGTSGDTQYF,TGTGCCAGCAGTAGAGAAGGGACTAGCGGAGATACGCAGTATTTT
TRBJ2-3,TRBV20-1,few,.,CSASKGRSTDTQYF,TGCAGTGCTAGTAAGGGCCGTAGCACAGATACGCAGTATTTT
TRBJ2-3,TRBV29-1,few,TRBD2,CSVLIGLAPDTQYF,TGCAGCGTTCTCATCGGACTAGCCCCAGATACGCAGTATTTT
TRBJ2-7,TRBV7-8,.,.,CASSLDQGFSYEQYF,TGTGCCAGCAGCTTAGACCAGGGATTCTCCTACGAGCAGTACTTC
TRBJ2-3,TRBV29-1,few,.,CSVEKRLRSDTQYF,TGCAGCGTTGAAAAGCGGTTAAGGTCAGATACGCAGTATTTT
TRBJ2-7,TRBV29-1,.,.,CSVVQGSEQYF,TGCAGCGTGGTGCAAGGGAGCGAGCAGTACTTC
TRBJ1-2,TRBV9,.,.,CASSVNQGNYGYTF,TGTGCCAGCAGCGTGAACCAGGGAAACTATGGCTACACCTTC